This passage covers 21 T cell receptor beta chains from one sample sequenced in a study of blood T cell repertoires in COVID-19. TCRdb's copy holds only in-frame clones and misses some; the assay was immunoSEQ multiplex PCR. Of under 100,000 clones in the sample, 87% are singletons; the top ten hold approximately 18%. What was sequenced was peripheral blood. The receptors stem from a human donor in a cohort sampled during active COVID-19.

This clone was picked up one time. The chain is built from TRBV12-3 or TRBV12-4 and TRBJ1-5, with no clear D. V gave up 5 bases and J gave up 0 bases, with 5 bases separating them. The CDR3 length is 13 residues. For the CDR3, the DNA is TGTGCCAGCAGTCCTACTAGCAATCAGCCCCAGCATTTT. It codes for CASSPTSNQPQHF.

The chain recombines TRBV29-1 with TRBJ2-1, with 14 bases lining up with TRBD2. Losses at the gene ends were 6 bases for V and 10 bases for J; bases not matched to a gene: 11. Germline CDR1 and CDR2: SQVTM and ANQGSEA. The CDR3 is 15 residues long. In nucleotides, the CDR3 is TGCAGCGTCGAAAGGACTAGCGGGGGGATGGGGGAGCAGTTCTTC. Translating it yields CSVERTSGGMGEQFF.

This chain joins TRBV4-2 and TRBJ2-2, with TRBD2 matching over 14 bases. The CDR3 runs to 17 residues. Germline V gene lookup returns CDR1 LGHNA and CDR2 YNFKEQ. V was clipped by 2 bases and J by 5 bases; unmatched bases: 4. DNA of the CDR3: TGTGCCAGCAGCCAACGGACTAGCGGGGGGTTGACCGGGGAGCTGTTTTTT. It yields the protein CASSQRTSGGLTGELFF.

The CDR3 reads CASSFGLAGVSEQFF. DNA of the CDR3: TGTGCCAGCAGTTTTGGACTAGCGGGGGTCAGCGAGCAGTTCTTC. V is TRBV5-4 and J is TRBJ2-1; 13 nucleotides agree with TRBD2. The CDR3 sequence is 15 residues long. Germline V lookup: CDR1 SGHNT, CDR2 YYREEE (reference sequence). The trim removed 5 bases at V and 10 bases at J, leaving 9 bases unmatched.

The chain combines TRBV7-2 with TRBJ1-2, with no clear D. Trimming left V 1 base short and J 4 bases short, with 10 bases between. This CDR3 region has 14 residues. CDR1 and CDR2 (germline): SGHTA, FQGNSA. CDR3 nucleotide sequence: TGTGCCAGCAGCTTAGGTAACCCGGGCTATGGCTACACCTTC. It codes for CASSLGNPGYGYTF.

This chain connects TRBV30 to TRBJ1-2; a possible D gene is TRBD1 (6 bases). The CDR3 is 12 amino acids. Germline V gene lookup returns CDR1 GTSNPN and CDR2 SVGIG (reference sequence). Trimming removed 5 bases at V and 3 bases at J, with 10 bases between. The CDR3 DNA reads as TGTGCCTGGCTCGCAGGGGACTATGGCTACACCTTC. This sequence encodes CAWLAGDYGYTF.

The chain carries TRBV4-2 and TRBJ2-1; perhaps TRBD1 as D (6 bases). The ends were cut back, 0 bases at V and 0 bases at J, with 15 bases in the middle. Germline V CDR1 and CDR2: LGHNA, YNFKEQ. The CDR3 covers 18 residues. The CDR3 DNA sequence: TGTGCCAGCAGCCAAGATCGTTTGGGGGCCAGCTCCTACAATGAGCAGTTCTTC. Its protein is CASSQDRLGASSYNEQFF.

In the case of this clone: At one of its ends the junction is not consistent with the germline gene, which may arise from a read error. The chain joins TRBV10-1 to TRBJ2-3, with TRBD2 as a possible D gene (6 bases). The germline V gene encodes CDR1 WNHNN and CDR2 SYGVQD (reference sequence). CDR3 length: 16 amino acids. Written as DNA, the CDR3 is TGCGCCGGCAGTGAGGGTAGCGGACCGAGCACAGATACGCAGTATTTT. Its translation: CAGSEGSGPSTDTQYF.

The J gene is TRBJ1-1, the V gene TRBV28, with a possible D match to TRBD1 (6 bases). V lost 7 bases, J lost 7 bases, and 16 bases lay in between. Germline CDR1 reads MDHEN; CDR2 reads SYDVKM. The CDR3 has 13 residues. The CDR3 bases are TGTGCCAGCACCCTGGGACAAATGGGTGAAGCTTTCTTT. Translating gives CASTLGQMGEAFF.

The rearrangement links TRBV20-1 to TRBJ2-5; D possibly corresponds to TRBD1 (6 bases). The germline V gene encodes CDR1 DFQATT and CDR2 SNEGSKA (reference sequence). CDR3 length: 11 residues. Trimming took off 7 bases at V and 5 bases at J, with 11 bases between the two ends. Here the CDR3 reads CSGGPGETQYF. As DNA, the CDR3 is TGCAGTGGGGGGCCGGGGGAGACCCAGTACTTC.

DNA for the CDR3: TGTGCCAGCAGCCCACAGGGGATTGATTCACCCCTCCACTTT. It codes for CASSPQGIDSPLHF. This rearrangement joins TRBV7-6 to TRBJ1-6; 7 nucleotides line up with TRBD1. With V trimmed by 5 bases and J by 8 bases, 6 bases remained unmatched. The CDR3 runs 14 residues. The germline V gene encodes CDR1 SGHVS and CDR2 FNYEAQ.

Details on this clone: Other DNA sequences in the sample encode the same CDR3. This chain joins TRBV18 and TRBJ1-1; perhaps TRBD1 as D (6 bases). CDR1 KGHSH and CDR2 LQKENI come from the germline V gene. The CDR3 totals 15 residues. V was pared by 3 bases and J by 1 base, with 12 bases between. Written as DNA, the CDR3 is TGTGCCAGCTCACCGGTTGGACAGAAGAACACTGAAGCTTTCTTT. Translated: CASSPVGQKNTEAFF. Full variable domain (remainder filled in from reference TRBV18 and TRBJ1-1): NAGVMQNPRHLVRRRGQEARLRCSPMKGHSHVYWYRQLPEEGLKFMVYLQKENIIDESGMPKERFSAEFPKEGPSILRIQQVVRGDSAAYFCASSPVGQKNTEAFFGQGTRLTVV.

The CDR3 is CASSFLDRDLNEQFF. The CDR3, as DNA: TGCGCCAGCAGCTTTCTGGACAGGGACCTCAATGAGCAGTTCTTC. V usage is TRBV5-1 and J usage is TRBJ2-1, with TRBD1 matching over 8 bases. V gave up 2 bases and J gave up 6 bases; unmatched junction bases: 7. CDR1 SGHRS and CDR2 YFSETQ come from the germline V gene. The CDR3 extends over 15 amino acids.

The chain joins TRBV29-1 to TRBJ2-7, with 7 positions matching TRBD1. The germline V gene encodes CDR1 SQVTM and CDR2 ANQGSEA. CDR3 length equals 16 residues. V gave up 0 bases and J gave up 1 base; unmatched junction bases: 9. CDR3 sequence: CSVEDRDREGSYEQYF. As DNA, the CDR3 is TGCAGCGTTGAAGATCGGGACAGAGAGGGGTCCTACGAGCAGTACTTC.

The chain has TRBV7-3 and TRBJ2-3, with D perhaps matching TRBD2 (6 bases). V lost 5 bases and J lost 2, with 11 bases in between. The CDR3 is 14 residues long. CDR1 and CDR2 from the germline V gene are SGHTA and FQGTGA. The CDR3 spells CASSAGSHTDTQYF. The DNA of the CDR3 is TGTGCCAGCAGCGCCGGGAGCCACACAGATACGCAGTATTTT. Supplemented by reference TRBV7-3 and TRBJ2-3, the full variable domain reads GAGVSQTPSNKVTEKGKYVELRCDPISGHTALYWYRQSLGQGPEFLIYFQGTGAADDSGLPNDRFFAVRPEGSVSTLKIQRTERGDSAVYLCASSAGSHTDTQYFGPGTRLTVL.

DNA for the CDR3: TGTGCCAGCTCACCCCCGGGACAGGGGGTAAGCGAGCAGTACTTC. Its protein is CASSPPGQGVSEQYF. The V and J genes are TRBV18 and TRBJ2-7, with 11 positions matching TRBD1. This CDR3 comprises 15 residues. V lost 3 bases to trimming and J lost 6 bases; unmatched junction nucleotides: 7. CDR1 and CDR2 from the germline V gene are KGHSH and LQKENI.

This sequence joins TRBV4-3 and TRBJ2-1; D possibly corresponds to TRBD2 (6 bases). Trimming pared 0 bases from V and 0 bases from J, leaving 9 bases between. The germline V gene encodes CDR1 LGHNA and CDR2 YSLEER. The CDR3 totals 16 residues. CDR3 sequence (DNA): TGCGCCAGCAGCCAAGAGCCTAGCGCCTCCTACAATGAGCAGTTCTTC. It encodes CASSQEPSASYNEQFF.

The chain has TRBV15 and TRBJ1-1; 7 positions agree with TRBD1. The CDR3 has 16 amino acids. The germline CDR1 and CDR2 sequences are LNHNV and YYDKDF (reference sequence). V was clipped by 0 bases and J by 1 base; unmatched bases: 5. CDR3 loop: CATSRDPRQGNTEAFF. DNA for the CDR3: TGTGCCACCAGCAGAGATCCCCGACAGGGGAACACTGAAGCTTTCTTT.

This chain uses TRBV6-6 with TRBJ2-5; D not resolved. This CDR3 has 14 amino acids. Between the trimmed V and J ends, which lost 0 bases and 0 bases, there was a span of 5 bases. Germline values: CDR1 MNHNY, CDR2 SVGAGI (reference sequence). CDR3 residues: CASSYSGNQETQYF. CDR3 nucleotides: TGTGCCAGCAGTTACTCTGGCAACCAAGAGACCCAGTACTTC.

The gene calls are TRBV11-2 and TRBJ2-7, with D uncertain. Germline values: CDR1 SGHAT, CDR2 FQNNGV. The V end lost 1 base, the J end lost 4 bases, and 5 bases lay between the germline ends. CDR3 length: 12 amino acids. CDR3 sequence reads: CASSLVGYEQYF. The DNA of the CDR3 is TGTGCCAGCAGCTTAGTCGGGTACGAGCAGTACTTC.

The J gene is TRBJ1-6, the V gene TRBV28; tentatively, D is TRBD1 (5 bases). With 5 bases removed from V and 6 bases from J, the gap between germline ends came to 14 bases. Looked up from germline, CDR1 is MDHEN and CDR2 is SYDVKM. This CDR3 has 15 amino acids. The CDR3 DNA follows: TGTGCCAGCAGTGTCCCGGGGGGAGCTAATTCACCCCTCCACTTT. This gives the protein CASSVPGGANSPLHF.